Listed here are 6 T cell receptor beta chains from one sample, sequenced in a study of T cell repertoires in cytomegalovirus infection. Using its own MiXCR run on the reads, TCRdb lists one record per CDR3 protein. Of approximately 300,000 distinct CDR3 sequences detected, roughly 25% appear once; the ten largest clones hold approximately 12%. Their specific antigens are unknown. The sequences come from cultured PBMCs, collected from culture after CMV antigen stimulation. The receptor set was obtained from a human donor in good health (CMV status not recorded). Some clones in this sample may be carry-over from other donors' samples.

This clonotype showed up many times. The V and J genes are TRBV7-2 and TRBJ1-4, with 9 bases aligning to TRBD1. V trimming: 4 bases; J trimming: 4 bases; junction bases outside the gene matches: 4. The CDR3 contains 15 residues. Germline V gene data show CDR1 as SGHTA and CDR2 as FQGNSA. The CDR3 DNA reads as TGTGCCAGCAGCTATAGACAGGGGGTTAATGAAAAACTGTTTTTT. The encoded protein is CASSYRQGVNEKLFF.

The chain joins TRBV10-3 to TRBJ2-3; 7 nucleotides line up with TRBD2. Trimming at V came to 2 bases and at J to 6 bases, leaving 11 bases not matched to a gene. CDR3 length: 16 residues. Germline V gene sequence: CDR1 ENHRY, CDR2 SYGVKD. The CDR3 loop is CAISEERDPILDTQYF. In nucleotides, the CDR3 is TGTGCCATCAGTGAGGAGCGGGACCCAATTTTGGATACGCAGTATTTT.

Remarks on this clonotype: A much larger clone sits a single nucleotide away, making a read error possible. This chain links TRBV20-1 with TRBJ1-2; D gene unclear. Germline loops: CDR1 DFQATT, CDR2 SNEGSKA (reference sequence). Trimming took off 6 bases at V and 3 bases at J, with 11 bases between the two ends. This CDR3 contains 12 residues. CDR3 region: CSAGRPDYGYTF. The CDR3 DNA is TGCAGTGCCGGGAGGCCTGACTATGGCTACACCTTC.

A few counts support this clonotype. V and J are TRBV4-3 and TRBJ1-2, with D possibly being TRBD1 (5 bases). Looked up from germline, CDR1 is LGHNA and CDR2 is YSLEER. The CDR3 spans 15 residues. V lost 0 bases and J lost 3, with 11 bases in between. The CDR3 coding sequence is TGCGCCAGCAGCCAAGATCTAGCCAGGGACTATGGCTACACCTTC. Protein product: CASSQDLARDYGYTF.

This sequence joins TRBV4-1 and TRBJ2-1, with a possible D match to TRBD2 (5 bases). The germline V gene encodes CDR1 MGHRA and CDR2 YSYEKL. The length of the CDR3 is 14 residues. Between the trimmed V and J ends, which lost 2 bases and 8 bases, there was a span of 13 bases. The CDR3 sequence: CASSQSVLVDEQFF. CDR3 DNA sequence: TGCGCCAGCAGCCAATCCGTACTAGTCGATGAGCAGTTCTTC.

The rearrangement joins TRBV20-1 to TRBJ2-3; tentative D call: TRBD2 (6 bases). The V gene's germline CDR1 is DFQATT and CDR2 SNEGSKA (reference sequence). CDR3 length equals 13 residues. Trimming left V 6 bases short and J 1 base short, with 11 bases between. The CDR3 DNA sequence: TGCAGTGCCCTAGGAGGGCGCACAGATACGCAGTATTTT. Its protein is CSALGGRTDTQYF.